The sequence of this TCR beta chain was determined in a study of shared clonotypes between healthy human individuals. This clone appeared once. Produced via immunoSEQ multiplex PCR; TCRdb's table is partial and in-frame only. In the table there are 2,500,000 or so clones, roughly 93% of which are singletons. Germline V gene data show CDR1 as SGHTA and CDR2 as FQGNSA. CDR3 length equals 13 residues. Trimming took 2 bases from V and 2 from J, leaving 7 bases between them. What was sequenced was naive CD4+ T cells from PBMCs. The subset here: CD45RA+ positively selected. This TCR derives from a man in his late teens or twenties in good health. Some clones in this sample may be carry-over from other donors' samples. This sequence joins TRBV7-2 and TRBJ2-7; unclear D gene. DNA of the CDR3: TGTGCCAGCAGCTTATACAGTGCCTACGAGCAGTACTTC. Amino acid sequence: CASSLYSAYEQYF.